A selection of T cell receptor beta chains follows, all from one sample in a study of technical replicates of blood from a handful of donors. TCRdb keeps only in-frame clones here, not all; method: immunoSEQ multiplex PCR. This sample yields about 79,000 clones, of which 94% are seen a single time; roughly 0.26% belongs to the top ten. The sequencing sample was made of T cells isolated from PBMCs. These receptors came from a human donor in good health. CDR3s include the opening cysteine and the closing phenylalanine or tryptophan. Each record gives: V gene, D gene, clone size, J gene, CDR3 DNA, CDR3 protein. D genes are given only for firm matches. Clone sizes are given selectively: once, few, many, or a class where the clone is expanded.

v_gene: TRBV6-5; d_gene: NA; abundance: NA; j_gene: TRBJ2-5; CDR3nt: TGTGCCAGCAGTCTCACAGGGTTGGAGACCCAGTACTTC; CDR3aa: CASSLTGLETQYF
v_gene: TRBV18; d_gene: NA; abundance: NA; j_gene: TRBJ2-2; CDR3nt: TGTGCCAGCTCACCACTTGCAGGTCAGAACACCGGGGAGCTGTTTTTT; CDR3aa: CASSPLAGQNTGELFF
v_gene: TRBV5-1; d_gene: TRBD1; abundance: once; j_gene: TRBJ2-7; CDR3nt: TGCGCCAGCAGCCGGGACAGTTACGAGCAGTACTTC; CDR3aa: CASSRDSYEQYF
v_gene: TRBV7-2; d_gene: NA; abundance: NA; j_gene: TRBJ2-2; CDR3nt: TGTGCCAGCAGCCCCCAGGTGGGCGGGGAGCTGTTTTTT; CDR3aa: CASSPQVGGELFF
v_gene: TRBV11-2; d_gene: TRBD1; abundance: NA; j_gene: TRBJ1-1; CDR3nt: TGTGCCAGCAGCAAATCGGGACAGCTTGAAGCTTTCTTT; CDR3aa: CASSKSGQLEAFF
v_gene: TRBV28; d_gene: NA; abundance: NA; j_gene: TRBJ2-1; CDR3nt: TGTGCCAGCAGTTTTCGGGGGAATTCTCACAATGAGCAGTTCTTC; CDR3aa: CASSFRGNSHNEQFF
v_gene: TRBV15; d_gene: TRBD2; abundance: NA; j_gene: TRBJ2-6; CDR3nt: TGTGCCACCAGCAGAATAGGGACTAGCCTCTCTGGGGCCAACGTCCTGACTTTC; CDR3aa: CATSRIGTSLSGANVLTF
v_gene: TRBV10-3; d_gene: TRBD2; abundance: NA; j_gene: TRBJ2-7; CDR3nt: TGTGCCATCGGACTAGCGGGAGCCTACGAGCAGTACTTC; CDR3aa: CAIGLAGAYEQYF
v_gene: TRBV4-1; d_gene: TRBD2; abundance: NA; j_gene: TRBJ2-7; CDR3nt: TGCGCCAGCAGCACGGAGCGGGGTACGTACGAGCAGTACTTC; CDR3aa: CASSTERGTYEQYF
v_gene: TRBV6-5; d_gene: NA; abundance: NA; j_gene: TRBJ2-3; CDR3nt: TGTGCCAGCAGTTACGCTATCTCTAGCACAGATACGCAGTATTTT; CDR3aa: CASSYAISSTDTQYF